The 20 T cell receptor beta chains below come from one sample, sequenced in a study of human T cells and chemical hapten exposure. TCRdb passed the RACE reads through MiXCR, listing each CDR3 protein once. The table records fewer than 80,000 distinct CDR3 sequences, 10% of them present only once. Time point in this sample: patch test 2, 6 weeks after DPC sensitization. Treatment in this sample: therapeutic diphenylcyclopropenone sensitization with weekly scalp DPC. The material sequenced was whole blood, taken in connection with sensitization to the hapten diphenylcyclopropenone (DPC). The receptors originated from a woman in her forties or fifties with alopecia areata. Some clones in this sample may be carry-over from other donors' samples.

At least ten counts were recorded for this clonotype. This chain links TRBV11-3 with TRBJ1-6; D unresolved. Germline CDR1 is SGHNT and CDR2 is YENEEA. This CDR3 contains 13 residues. Trimming removed 5 bases at V and 9 bases at J, with 11 bases between. Here the CDR3 DNA reads TGTGCCAGCAGCCGCGCCATGGGTTCACCCCTCCACTTT. Translated: CASSRAMGSPLHF.

This clonotype was found a few times. The chain carries TRBV20-1 and TRBJ1-5; the D gene is possibly TRBD1 (5 bases). V was trimmed by 3 bases and J by 7 bases, leaving 16 bases between them. Germline V gene sequence: CDR1 DFQATT, CDR2 SNEGSKA (reference sequence). The CDR3 extends over 14 amino acids. The chain's CDR3 is CSARGLQDPQPQHF. DNA of the CDR3: TGCAGTGCTAGGGGACTCCAGGATCCACAGCCCCAGCATTTT.

This clonotype occurred many times. The V and J genes are TRBV4-1 and TRBJ1-1; D remains unclear. Per the germline V gene, CDR1 is MGHRA and CDR2 is YSYEKL. V was clipped by 0 bases and J by 4 bases, with 12 bases between them. The CDR3 runs 15 residues. In DNA form, the CDR3 reads TGCGCCAGCAGCCAAGATCGGCGTCTGAGCACTGAAGCTTTCTTT. Amino acid sequence: CASSQDRRLSTEAFF.

In its sample, this clonotype was seen many times. J is TRBJ1-5 and V is TRBV2; 8 bases match TRBD1. The CDR3 is 15 residues long. The ends lost 3 bases at V and 4 bases at J; junction bases unmatched: 5. The germline gives CDR1 SNHLY, CDR2 FYNNEI. The CDR3 reads CASSEGTGGNQPQHF. The CDR3 DNA follows: TGTGCCAGCAGTGAGGGGACAGGAGGTAATCAGCCCCAGCATTTT.

This clonotype was seen many times. The rearrangement uses TRBV12-3 or TRBV12-4 and TRBJ2-7; no firm D call. The CDR3 has 16 residues. V was clipped by 4 bases and J by 0 bases, with 16 bases between them. The CDR3 DNA is TGTGCCAGCAGTTCCCGGGTCTTTTTTCCCTCCTACGAGCAGTACTTC. It is translated as CASSSRVFFPSYEQYF.

This clonotype showed up many times. The chain has TRBV5-1 and TRBJ1-5, with D perhaps TRBD1 (6 bases). The V end lost 3 bases, the J end lost 2 bases, and 9 bases lay between the germline ends. Germline lookup yields CDR1 SGHRS and CDR2 YFSETQ. This CDR3 has 14 residues. CDR3 residues: CASSSGVGNQPQHF. In DNA, the CDR3 is TGCGCCAGCAGCTCAGGGGTGGGCAATCAGCCCCAGCATTTT.

This clonotype was counted at least ten times. The J gene is TRBJ1-2, the V gene TRBV29-1; D gene unclear. This CDR3 region has 11 residues. CDR1 is SQVTM, CDR2 ANQGSEA, per germline. Trimming cost V 6 bases and J 2 bases, with 7 bases left between them. CDR3 nucleotides: TGCAGCGTGAATGAGAACTATGGCTACACCTTC. Amino acid sequence: CSVNENYGYTF.

This clonotype was seen many times. The V and J genes are TRBV5-1 and TRBJ2-7; 7 bases fit TRBD2. CDR3 length equals 12 residues. Trimming removed 4 bases from V and 4 bases from J; junction bases left unmatched: 2. Germline-derived CDR1 and CDR2 are SGHRS and YFSETQ. The CDR3 region is CASSAGVYEQYF. In nucleotides, the CDR3 is TGCGCCAGCAGCGCGGGAGTTTACGAGCAGTACTTC.

This clonotype was observed many times. The J gene is TRBJ2-7, the V gene TRBV20-1, with a weak D call TRBD2 (7 bases). Per germline, CDR1 DFQATT and CDR2 SNEGSKA (reference sequence). This CDR3 has 14 amino acids. V was shortened by 6 bases and J by 0 bases, with 15 bases between the two germline ends. CDR3 nucleotide sequence: TGCAGTGCCATTTCGGGGGGCTCCTCCTACGAGCAGTACTTC. As protein: CSAISGGSSYEQYF.

The chain joins TRBV5-1 to TRBJ1-1; the D gene is possibly TRBD1 (6 bases). Per germline, CDR1 SGHRS and CDR2 YFSETQ. V shed 2 bases and J shed 3 bases, with 8 bases lying between them. The CDR3 is 13 amino acids. The CDR3 loop reads CASSFRGYTEAFF. In DNA, the CDR3 is TGCGCCAGCAGCTTCAGGGGATACACTGAAGCTTTCTTT.

This clonotype was detected ten times or more. V gene TRBV28 combines with J gene TRBJ1-5; D gene uncertain. Deletions cut 3 bases from V and 0 bases from J, with 12 bases between. CDR1 and CDR2 from the germline V gene are MDHEN and SYDVKM. The CDR3 extends over 16 amino acids. Here the CDR3 reads CASSLIREFSNQPQHF. DNA of the CDR3: TGTGCCAGCAGTTTGATAAGGGAGTTTAGCAATCAGCCCCAGCATTTT.

This clonotype was picked up many times. This rearrangement joins TRBV13 to TRBJ2-5; 7 bases fit TRBD2. The ends lost 10 bases at V and 1 base at J; junction bases unmatched: 12. The CDR3 sequence is 15 residues long. Germline V gene data show CDR1 as PRHDT and CDR2 as FYEKMQ (reference sequence). The CDR3 coding sequence is TGTGCCACCATTCGGCCGGGACTACCCCAAGAGACCCAGTACTTC. As protein: CATIRPGLPQETQYF.

Many counts were recorded for this clonotype. The CDR3 reads CSAGQGAEAFF. In DNA, the CDR3 is TGCAGCGCCGGACAGGGGGCTGAAGCTTTCTTT. The V and J genes are TRBV29-1 and TRBJ1-1; TRBD1 aligns across 10 bases. V lost 7 bases to trimming and J lost 6 bases; unmatched junction nucleotides: 2. The CDR3 has 11 residues. CDR1 and CDR2 from the germline V gene are SQVTM and ANQGSEA.

There are many counts of this clonotype. The chain combines TRBV20-1 with TRBJ2-1; possibly TRBD1 or TRBD2 for D (6 bases each). Germline CDR1 DFQATT, CDR2 SNEGSKA (reference sequence). There are 16 residues in the CDR3. V gave up 3 bases and J gave up 0 bases, with 15 bases separating them. CDR3 residues: CSASGGPGSSYNEQFF. CDR3 bases: TGCAGTGCTAGTGGGGGGCCAGGGAGCTCCTACAATGAGCAGTTCTTC.

Remarks on this clonotype: A much more abundant neighbour one base away suggests this may be a read error. This chain joins TRBV6-5 and TRBJ2-4; D is unresolved. The CDR3 extends over 16 amino acids. Germline CDR1 and CDR2: MNHEY and SVGAGI. In DNA, the CDR3 is TGTGCCAGCAGTTACTCGACACTGGAAGCCAAAAACATTCAGCACTTC. Its protein product is CASSYSTLEAKNIQHF.

The rearrangement uses TRBV12-5 and TRBJ2-1; tentative D call: TRBD2 (5 bases). Germline CDR1 is LGHNT and CDR2 is FRNRAP. The CDR3 runs 11 residues. The V gene lost 7 bases and the J gene lost 7 bases, with 8 bases spanning the gap. CDR3 sequence reads: CASETGNEQFF. The DNA for the CDR3 is TGTGCTAGTGAGACGGGGAATGAGCAGTTCTTC. Full variable domain (missing parts from reference TRBV12-5 and TRBJ2-1): DARVTQTPRHKVTEMGQEVTMRCQPILGHNTVFWYRQTMMQGLELLAYFRNRAPLDDSGMPKDRFSAEMPDATLATLKIQPSEPRDSAVYFCASETGNEQFFGPGTRLTVL.

Ten or more counts support this clonotype. This sequence joins TRBV5-1 and TRBJ2-7; D is undetermined. The CDR3 runs 14 residues. Germline values: CDR1 SGHRS, CDR2 YFSETQ. Trimming shortened V by 0 bases and J by 2 bases, and 9 bases separated the two germline ends. This CDR3 reads CASSLGGAAYEQYF. In nucleotides, the CDR3 is TGCGCCAGCAGCTTGGGGGGTGCCGCCTACGAGCAGTACTTC. Full variable domain (remainder filled in from reference TRBV5-1 and TRBJ2-7): KAGVTQTPRYLIKTRGQQVTLSCSPISGHRSVSWYQQTPGQGLQFLFEYFSETQRNKGNFPGRFSGRQFSNSRSEMNVSTLELGDSALYLCASSLGGAAYEQYFGPGTRLTVT.

This clonotype was detected ten times or more. The chain couples TRBV11-2 to TRBJ2-6; D not certain. V shed 1 base and J shed 0 bases, with 4 bases lying between them. The CDR3 totals 15 residues. Germline-derived CDR1 and CDR2 are SGHAT and FQNNGV. CDR3 sequence (DNA): TGTGCCAGCAGCTTAGCCCTCTCTGGGGCCAACGTCCTGACTTTC. Residues: CASSLALSGANVLTF.

This clonotype appeared many times. This chain connects TRBV7-6 to TRBJ2-7, with D possibly matching TRBD1 (5 bases). CDR1 and CDR2 (germline): SGHVS, FNYEAQ. Trimming removed 4 bases from V and 1 base from J, with 17 bases in between. The CDR3 runs to 16 residues. The CDR3 region is CASSSQGGIASYEQYF. CDR3 in DNA: TGTGCCAGCAGCTCGCAGGGCGGAATCGCTTCCTACGAGCAGTACTTC.

In this sample, this clonotype turned up a few times. The chain recombines TRBV9 with TRBJ2-2, with 7 bases identical to TRBD1. CDR1 is SGDLS and CDR2 is YYNGEE in the germline V gene. The CDR3 is 14 amino acids. Trimming cost V 3 bases and J 7 bases; bases outside gene matches: 6. For the CDR3, the DNA is TGTGCCAGCAGCGCCAGACAGGGTGGCGGGGAGCTGTTTTTT. Its translation: CASSARQGGGELFF.